These 24 T cell receptor beta chains were all obtained from the same sample, sequenced in a study of spatial heterogeneity in lung cancer. The time point: blood at routine non-recurrence follow-up after resection. Researchers sequenced whole RNA taken from tumor, nontumor lung or frozen PBMC without sorting. TCRdb independently ran MiXCR on the 5' RACE reads; one entry per CDR3 protein. This sample carries about 120,000 distinct CDR3 sequences, over 9% of them seen once, and the ten largest clones take approximately 16%. The sequencing here drew on PBMCs, taken at follow-up. The source is a male donor with early-stage non-small cell lung cancer.

J is TRBJ2-1 and V is TRBV12-3 or TRBV12-4; 9 nucleotides agree with TRBD1. Germline trimming cut 6 bases from V and 5 bases from J; bases unmatched to any gene: 5. CDR3 length equals 14 residues. The CDR3 region is CASRTGGRHNEQFF. CDR3 DNA sequence: TGTGCCAGCAGAACAGGGGGCCGACACAATGAGCAGTTCTTC.

The J gene is TRBJ1-1, the V gene TRBV28; perhaps TRBD1 as D (6 bases). With 4 bases removed from V and 5 bases from J, the gap between germline ends came to 20 bases. The CDR3 is 16 residues long. CDR1 MDHEN and CDR2 SYDVKM come from the germline V gene. The CDR3 loop is CASSSILQGGWTEAFF. Written as DNA, the CDR3 is TGTGCCAGCAGTTCGATCCTACAGGGTGGGTGGACTGAAGCTTTCTTT.

This clonotype was detected a few times. The V and J genes are TRBV5-1 and TRBJ2-7; the match to TRBD2 covers 7 bases. The CDR3 extends over 14 amino acids. Germline V CDR1 and CDR2: SGHRS, YFSETQ. V dropped 4 bases and J dropped 2; count of bases not matched to a gene: 6. The CDR3 reads CASSTQGGPYEQYF. The CDR3, as DNA: TGCGCCAGCAGCACCCAGGGAGGGCCCTACGAGCAGTACTTC. Looking up the rest from reference TRBV5-1 and TRBJ2-7 gives the full variable domain: KAGVTQTPRYLIKTRGQQVTLSCSPISGHRSVSWYQQTPGQGLQFLFEYFSETQRNKGNFPGRFSGRQFSNSRSEMNVSTLELGDSALYLCASSTQGGPYEQYFGPGTRLTVT.

This clonotype came up a few times. The J gene is TRBJ1-1, the V gene TRBV20-1; D gene unclear. This CDR3 has 14 residues. V was clipped by 2 bases and J by 0 bases, with 10 bases between them. Germline V gene sequence: CDR1 DFQATT, CDR2 SNEGSKA (reference sequence). The CDR3, as DNA: TGCAGTGCTAGATCCGCTGGTATGAACACTGAAGCTTTCTTT. This gives the protein CSARSAGMNTEAFF.

By share, this clonotype counts as large. CDR3 loop: CASSVEGPVAEAFF. CDR3 nucleotide sequence: TGTGCCAGCAGCGTAGAGGGCCCAGTCGCTGAAGCTTTCTTT. The rearrangement joins TRBV9 to TRBJ1-1; D unresolved. The CDR3 consists of 14 residues. V shed 0 bases and J shed 6 bases, with 12 bases lying between them. Germline V gene lookup returns CDR1 SGDLS and CDR2 YYNGEE.

This clonotype showed up just a few times. This chain joins TRBV9 and TRBJ1-1; D gene ambiguous. Germline CDR1 is SGDLS and CDR2 is YYNGEE. This CDR3 spans 15 amino acids. Trimming removed 1 base at V and 1 base at J, with 11 bases between. For the CDR3, the DNA is TGTGCCAGCAGCGTACTAGACCTACCGAACACTGAAGCTTTCTTT. This encodes CASSVLDLPNTEAFF.

The gene calls are TRBV5-1 and TRBJ2-3; 11 nucleotides agree with TRBD2. Germline CDR1 and CDR2: SGHRS and YFSETQ. Losses at the gene ends were 5 bases for V and 0 bases for J; bases not matched to a gene: 5. This CDR3 is 16 amino acids long. CDR3 in DNA: TGCGCCAGCAGATACCTAGCGGGGGGAAGCACAGATACGCAGTATTTT. This codes for CASRYLAGGSTDTQYF.

This clonotype occurred many times. The chain employs TRBV10-2 and TRBJ2-2; D ambiguous. CDR3 size: 14 residues. V shed 8 bases and J shed 0 bases, with 10 bases lying between them. Germline V CDR1 and CDR2: WSHSY, SAAADI. The CDR3 protein is CASLARTNTGELFF. The CDR3 bases are TGCGCCAGCCTGGCCAGGACGAACACCGGGGAGCTGTTTTTT.

The chain employs TRBV9 and TRBJ1-3; tentative D call: TRBD1 (6 bases). Trimming left V 4 bases short and J 0 bases short, with 14 bases between. CDR3 size: 16 residues. Germline V gene data show CDR1 as SGDLS and CDR2 as YYNGEE. The CDR3 here is CASSPHRVHSGNTIYF. DNA of the CDR3: TGTGCCAGCAGCCCTCACAGGGTCCACTCTGGAAACACCATATATTTT.

The rearrangement links TRBV12-3 or TRBV12-4 to TRBJ2-3; no reliable D call. V lost 1 base and J 4 bases, leaving 9 bases between the germline ends. This CDR3 region has 14 residues. This CDR3 reads CASSLGGGADTQYF. The CDR3 bases are TGTGCCAGCAGTTTAGGGGGTGGAGCAGATACGCAGTATTTT.

DNA of the CDR3: TGTGCCAGCAGTTTATCCCCGACAGGACTTAATGAAAAACTGTTTTTT. Translation: CASSLSPTGLNEKLFF. This chain links TRBV27 with TRBJ1-4; a possible D gene is TRBD1 (6 bases). The V and J ends lost 0 bases and 4 bases respectively, with 12 bases between them. The CDR3 spans 16 residues. Germline V gives CDR1 MNHEY, CDR2 SMNVEV (reference sequence).

The V and J genes are TRBV7-2 and TRBJ1-5, with D possibly TRBD1 on 6 matching bases. This CDR3 comprises 16 residues. Germline-derived CDR1 and CDR2 are SGHTA and FQGNSA. Trimming pared 1 base from V and 7 bases from J, leaving 17 bases between. This CDR3 reads CASSLVHGGRQQPQHF. The CDR3, as DNA: TGTGCCAGCAGCTTAGTTCACGGGGGGCGGCAGCAGCCCCAGCATTTT.

This clonotype was counted many times. The V gene is TRBV15, the J gene TRBJ2-6; perhaps TRBD2 as D (5 bases). This CDR3 region has 20 residues. The germline V gene encodes CDR1 LNHNV and CDR2 YYDKDF (reference sequence). Between the trimmed V and J ends, which lost 0 bases and 0 bases, there was a span of 18 bases. CDR3 nucleotide sequence: TGTGCCACCAGCAGAGAGACTTTCACGGGATCGATCTCTGGGGCCAACGTCCTGACTTTC. It encodes CATSRETFTGSISGANVLTF.

This sequence joins TRBV12-3 or TRBV12-4 and TRBJ2-7, with 8 bases identical to TRBD2. CDR3 length: 15 amino acids. The V segment lost 6 bases and the J segment 0 bases; nucleotides outside the gene matches: 7. CDR3 amino acids: CASSLGGGSSYEQYF. The CDR3 DNA reads as TGTGCCAGCAGCCTGGGCGGGGGGAGCTCCTACGAGCAGTACTTC.

A few counts support this clonotype. V and J are TRBV20-1 and TRBJ2-7, with 8 bases that match TRBD1. Germline trimming cut 3 bases from V and 0 bases from J; bases unmatched to any gene: 7. CDR1 is DFQATT, CDR2 SNEGSKA, per germline (reference sequence). The CDR3 extends over 15 amino acids. In nucleotides, the CDR3 is TGCAGTGCTAGCCATGCCGGGACAGGCTCCTACGAGCAGTACTTC. This sequence encodes CSASHAGTGSYEQYF.

In its sample, this clonotype was seen a few times. This chain uses TRBV6-2 or TRBV6-3 with TRBJ2-4, with a weak D call TRBD2 (5 bases). Trimming took off 6 bases at V and 0 bases at J, with 18 bases between the two ends. The CDR3 sequence is 17 residues long. Germline CDR1 and CDR2: MNHEY and SVGEGT. CDR3 nucleotide sequence: TGTGCCAGCAGCCCTACGAGGACTGGACTAGCCAAAAACATTCAGTACTTC. It specifies CASSPTRTGLAKNIQYF.

Turning to this clonotype: Germline is not matched at one junction end, which may reflect a read error. CDR3 DNA: TGTACCAGCAGTCCAACCGGACAGTTGGAAGCTTTCTTT. This sequence encodes CTSSPTGQLEAFF. J is TRBJ1-1 and V is TRBV12-3 or TRBV12-4; a possible D gene is TRBD1 (6 bases). The length of the CDR3 is 13 residues.

This clonotype was recorded at least ten times. The chain has TRBV5-1 and TRBJ2-7, with 7 bases lining up with TRBD1. Germline lookup yields CDR1 SGHRS and CDR2 YFSETQ. Trimming took 1 base from V and 4 from J; bases not matched to a gene: 8. This CDR3 region has 15 residues. The CDR3 DNA reads as TGCGCCAGCAGCTTGCTCCGACAGGGTGGGTACGAGCAGTACTTC. It codes for CASSLLRQGGYEQYF.

This clonotype was detected ten times or more. The V gene is TRBV2, the J gene TRBJ1-1, with D possibly matching TRBD1 (6 bases). Trimming shortened V by 6 bases and J by 2 bases, and 13 bases separated the two germline ends. This CDR3 is built from 14 residues. Looked up from germline, CDR1 is SNHLY and CDR2 is FYNNEI. CDR3 protein: CASRRSGANTEAFF. The CDR3, as DNA: TGTGCCAGCAGGAGATCAGGGGCTAACACTGAAGCTTTCTTT.

The genes are TRBV27 and TRBJ1-6; the match to TRBD1 covers 8 bases. This CDR3 has 16 residues. Per the germline V gene, CDR1 is MNHEY and CDR2 is SMNVEV (reference sequence). Trimming at V came to 2 bases and at J to 7 bases, leaving 7 bases not matched to a gene. The CDR3 DNA is TGTGCCAGCAGTTTAAAATCAGGGGGCTGGAATTCACCCCTCCACTTT. Protein sequence: CASSLKSGGWNSPLHF.

This clonotype was seen at least ten times. The genes are TRBV20-1 and TRBJ2-7, with 11 bases identical to TRBD1. The CDR3 spans 15 residues. Per germline, CDR1 DFQATT and CDR2 SNEGSKA (reference sequence). J lost 4 bases, V lost 1 base, and 6 bases had no gene match. The CDR3, as DNA: TGCAGTGCTAGAGCAGGGGACAGGGGGGTGTACGAGCAGTACTTC. It yields the protein CSARAGDRGVYEQYF.

This clonotype was found a few times. The chain recombines TRBV7-8 with TRBJ2-7, with D perhaps matching TRBD2 (5 bases). Trimming took off 1 base at V and 2 bases at J, with 18 bases between the two ends. This CDR3 comprises 17 residues. Germline assignment: CDR1 SGHVS and CDR2 FQNEAQ. CDR3 coding DNA: TGTGCCAGCAGCTTAGACTTCGGGGAAGGTAGAACCTACGAGCAGTACTTC. It codes for CASSLDFGEGRTYEQYF.

The rearrangement uses TRBV20-1 and TRBJ2-4, with D perhaps TRBD1 (5 bases). V lost 4 bases, J lost 4 bases, and 14 bases lay in between. The CDR3 is 14 amino acids. From germline, CDR1 is DFQATT and CDR2 SNEGSKA (reference sequence). The CDR3 region is CSATLDSWKNIQYF. CDR3 DNA sequence: TGCAGTGCTACCCTCGACAGTTGGAAAAACATTCAGTACTTC.

The chain combines TRBV12-3 or TRBV12-4 with TRBJ1-3, with D perhaps matching TRBD1 (5 bases). Deletions cut 8 bases from V and 1 base from J, with 12 bases between. The CDR3 runs 14 residues. The CDR3 is CASQTAGSGNTIYF. The CDR3 bases are TGTGCCAGCCAGACAGCAGGGTCTGGAAACACCATATATTTT.